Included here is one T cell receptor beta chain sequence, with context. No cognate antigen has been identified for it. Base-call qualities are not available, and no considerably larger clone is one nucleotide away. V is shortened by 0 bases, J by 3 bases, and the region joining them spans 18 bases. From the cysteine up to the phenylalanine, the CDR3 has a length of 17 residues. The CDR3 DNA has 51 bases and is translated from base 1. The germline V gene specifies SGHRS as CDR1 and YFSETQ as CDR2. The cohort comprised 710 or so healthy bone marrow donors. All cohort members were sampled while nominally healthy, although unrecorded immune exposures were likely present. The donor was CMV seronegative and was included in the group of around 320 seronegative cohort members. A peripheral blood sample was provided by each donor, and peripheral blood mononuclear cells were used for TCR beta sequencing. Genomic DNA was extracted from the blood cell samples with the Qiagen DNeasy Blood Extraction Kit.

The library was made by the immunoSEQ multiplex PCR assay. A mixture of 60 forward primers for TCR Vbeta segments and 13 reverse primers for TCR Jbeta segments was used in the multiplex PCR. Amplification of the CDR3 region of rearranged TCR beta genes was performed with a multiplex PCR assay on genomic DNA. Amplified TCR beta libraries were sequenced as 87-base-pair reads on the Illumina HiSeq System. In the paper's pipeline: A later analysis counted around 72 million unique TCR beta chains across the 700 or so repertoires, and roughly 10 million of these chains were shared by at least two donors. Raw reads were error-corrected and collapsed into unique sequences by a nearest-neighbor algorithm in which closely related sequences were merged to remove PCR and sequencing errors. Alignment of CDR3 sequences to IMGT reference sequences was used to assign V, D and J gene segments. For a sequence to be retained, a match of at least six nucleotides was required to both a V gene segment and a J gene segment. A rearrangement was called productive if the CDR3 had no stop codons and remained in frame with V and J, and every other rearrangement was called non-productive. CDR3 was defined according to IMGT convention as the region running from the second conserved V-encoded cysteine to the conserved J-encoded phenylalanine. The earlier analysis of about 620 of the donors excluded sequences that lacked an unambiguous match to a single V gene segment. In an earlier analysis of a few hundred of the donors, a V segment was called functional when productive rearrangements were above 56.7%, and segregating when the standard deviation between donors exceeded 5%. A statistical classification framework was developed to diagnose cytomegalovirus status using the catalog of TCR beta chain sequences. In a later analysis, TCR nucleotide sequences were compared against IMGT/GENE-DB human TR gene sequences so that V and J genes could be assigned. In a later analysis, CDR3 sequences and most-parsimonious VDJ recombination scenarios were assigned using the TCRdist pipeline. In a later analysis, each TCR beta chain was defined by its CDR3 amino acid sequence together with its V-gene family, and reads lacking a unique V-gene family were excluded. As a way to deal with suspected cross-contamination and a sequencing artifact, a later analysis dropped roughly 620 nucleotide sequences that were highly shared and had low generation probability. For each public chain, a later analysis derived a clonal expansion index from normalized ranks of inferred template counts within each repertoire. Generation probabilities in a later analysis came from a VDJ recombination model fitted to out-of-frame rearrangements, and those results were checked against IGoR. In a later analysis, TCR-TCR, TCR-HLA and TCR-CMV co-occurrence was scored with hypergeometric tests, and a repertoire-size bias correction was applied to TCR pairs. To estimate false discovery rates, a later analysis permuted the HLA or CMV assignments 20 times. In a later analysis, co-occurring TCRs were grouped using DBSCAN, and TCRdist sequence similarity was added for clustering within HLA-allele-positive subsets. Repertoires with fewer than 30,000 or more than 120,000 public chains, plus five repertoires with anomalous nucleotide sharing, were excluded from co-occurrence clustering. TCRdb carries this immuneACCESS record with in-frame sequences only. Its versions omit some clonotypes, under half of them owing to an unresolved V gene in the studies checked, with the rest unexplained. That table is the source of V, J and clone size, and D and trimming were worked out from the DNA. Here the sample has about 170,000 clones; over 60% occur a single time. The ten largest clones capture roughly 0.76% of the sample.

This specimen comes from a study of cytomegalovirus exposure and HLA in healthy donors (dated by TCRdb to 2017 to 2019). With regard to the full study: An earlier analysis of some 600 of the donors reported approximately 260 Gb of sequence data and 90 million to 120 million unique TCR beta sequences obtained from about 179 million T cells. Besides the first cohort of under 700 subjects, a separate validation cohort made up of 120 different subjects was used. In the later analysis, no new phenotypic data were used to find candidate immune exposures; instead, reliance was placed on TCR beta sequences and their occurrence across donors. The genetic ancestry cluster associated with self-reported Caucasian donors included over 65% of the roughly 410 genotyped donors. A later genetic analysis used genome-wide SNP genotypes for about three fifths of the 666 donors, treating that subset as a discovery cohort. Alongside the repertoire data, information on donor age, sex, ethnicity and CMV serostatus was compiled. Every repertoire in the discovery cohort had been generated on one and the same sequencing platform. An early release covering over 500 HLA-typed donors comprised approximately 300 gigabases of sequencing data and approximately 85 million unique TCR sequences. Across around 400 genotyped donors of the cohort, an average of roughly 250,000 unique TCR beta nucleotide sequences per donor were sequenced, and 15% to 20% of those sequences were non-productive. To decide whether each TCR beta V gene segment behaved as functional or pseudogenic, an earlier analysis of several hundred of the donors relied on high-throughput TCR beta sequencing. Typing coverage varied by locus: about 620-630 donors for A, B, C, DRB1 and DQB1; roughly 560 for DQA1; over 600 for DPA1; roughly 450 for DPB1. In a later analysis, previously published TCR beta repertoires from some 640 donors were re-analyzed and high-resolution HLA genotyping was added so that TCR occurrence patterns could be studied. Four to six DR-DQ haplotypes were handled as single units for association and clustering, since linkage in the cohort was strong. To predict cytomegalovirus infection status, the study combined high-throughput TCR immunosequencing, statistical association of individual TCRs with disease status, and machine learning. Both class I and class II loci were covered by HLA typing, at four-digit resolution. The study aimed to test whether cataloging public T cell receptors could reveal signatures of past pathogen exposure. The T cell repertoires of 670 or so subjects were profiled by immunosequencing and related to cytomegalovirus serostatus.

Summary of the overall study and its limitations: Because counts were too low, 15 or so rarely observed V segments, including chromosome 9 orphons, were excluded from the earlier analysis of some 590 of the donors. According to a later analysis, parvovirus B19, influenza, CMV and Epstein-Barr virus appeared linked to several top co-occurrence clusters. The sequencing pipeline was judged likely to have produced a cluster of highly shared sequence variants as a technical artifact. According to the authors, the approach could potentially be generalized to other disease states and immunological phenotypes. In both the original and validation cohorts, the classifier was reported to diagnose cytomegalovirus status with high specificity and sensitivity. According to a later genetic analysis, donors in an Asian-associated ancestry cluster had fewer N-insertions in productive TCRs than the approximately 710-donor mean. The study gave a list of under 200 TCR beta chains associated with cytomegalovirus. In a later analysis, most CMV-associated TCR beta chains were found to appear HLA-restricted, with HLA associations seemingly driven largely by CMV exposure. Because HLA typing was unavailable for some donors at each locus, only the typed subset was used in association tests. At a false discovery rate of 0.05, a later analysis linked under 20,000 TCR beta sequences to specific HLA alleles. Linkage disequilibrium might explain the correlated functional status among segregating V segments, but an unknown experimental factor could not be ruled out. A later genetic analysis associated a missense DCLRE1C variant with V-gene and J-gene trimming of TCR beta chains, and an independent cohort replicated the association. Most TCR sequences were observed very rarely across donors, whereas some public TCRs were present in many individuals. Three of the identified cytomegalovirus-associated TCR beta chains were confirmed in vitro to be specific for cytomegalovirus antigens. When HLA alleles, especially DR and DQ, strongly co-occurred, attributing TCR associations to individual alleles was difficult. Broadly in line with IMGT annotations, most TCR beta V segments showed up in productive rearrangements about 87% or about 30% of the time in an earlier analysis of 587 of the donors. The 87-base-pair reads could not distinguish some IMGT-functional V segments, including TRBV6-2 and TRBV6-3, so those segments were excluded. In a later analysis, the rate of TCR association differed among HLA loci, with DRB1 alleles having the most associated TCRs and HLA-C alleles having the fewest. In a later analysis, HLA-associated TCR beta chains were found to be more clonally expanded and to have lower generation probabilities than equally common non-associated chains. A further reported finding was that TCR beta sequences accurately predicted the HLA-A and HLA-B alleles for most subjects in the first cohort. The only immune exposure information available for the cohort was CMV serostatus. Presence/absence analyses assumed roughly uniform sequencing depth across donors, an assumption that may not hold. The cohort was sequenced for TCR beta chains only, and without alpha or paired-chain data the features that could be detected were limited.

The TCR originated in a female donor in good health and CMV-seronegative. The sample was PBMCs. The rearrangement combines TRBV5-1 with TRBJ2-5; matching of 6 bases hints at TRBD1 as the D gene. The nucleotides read TGCGCCAGCAGCTTGGAGTCCCCCTACAGGGCCAAAGAGACCCAGTACTTC. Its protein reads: CASSLESPYRAKETQYF.